The next 25 T cell receptor beta chains were all read from a single sample in a study of shared clonotypes between healthy human individuals. Clones were read by immunoSEQ multiplex PCR, and TCRdb kept only the in-frame ones, dropping some. The profile covers 300,000 to 350,000 clones, with more than 60% appearing a single time and under 11% taken by the ten largest. The material sequenced was memory CD4+ T cells sorted from blood. Subset noted: CD45RA-negative fraction. The receptor source for this set is a man in his thirties or forties in good health.

This clone was seen a few times. The chain has TRBV19 and TRBJ1-2, with a possible D match to TRBD1 (5 bases). The V and J ends lost 0 bases and 5 bases respectively, with 25 bases between them. The length of the CDR3 is 19 residues. Germline V lookup: CDR1 LNHDA, CDR2 SQIVND (reference sequence). The chain's CDR3 is CASSIDWGRATQGWYGYTF. The CDR3 bases are TGTGCCAGTAGTATAGACTGGGGACGGGCAACCCAGGGATGGTATGGCTACACCTTC.

The V gene is TRBV6-1, the J gene TRBJ1-5; possibly TRBD1 for D (5 bases). Trimming removed 6 bases from V and 12 bases from J, with 12 bases in between. The CDR3 totals 11 residues. Germline V gene sequence: CDR1 MNHNS, CDR2 SASEGT. The CDR3 protein is CASRGPARQHF. The CDR3 region has the DNA TGTGCCAGCAGGGGACCAGCACGCCAGCATTTT.

This clone appeared a few times. This chain connects TRBV7-9 to TRBJ2-5; 8 bases agree with TRBD2. The CDR3 runs to 15 residues. With V trimmed by 5 bases and J by 5 bases, 10 bases remained unmatched. Per the germline V gene, CDR1 is SEHNR and CDR2 is FQNEAQ (reference sequence). The DNA of the CDR3 is TGTGCCAGCAGCCTGACGGGACTAGTTTTCGAGACCCAGTACTTC. Protein sequence: CASSLTGLVFETQYF.

The chain carries TRBV5-1 and TRBJ2-5; perhaps TRBD1 as D (6 bases). Germline CDR1 is SGHRS and CDR2 is YFSETQ. The CDR3 has 14 amino acids. V lost 0 bases, J lost 5 bases, and 11 bases lay in between. CDR3 residues: CASSLAQQGETQYF. CDR3 nucleotide sequence: TGCGCCAGCAGCTTGGCCCAGCAGGGGGAGACCCAGTACTTC.

This clone was recorded once. The CDR3 is CASLMGELGEQFF. CDR3 nucleotides: TGTGCCAGCCTTATGGGGGAGTTGGGTGAGCAGTTCTTC. The rearrangement joins TRBV6-5 to TRBJ2-1; D might be TRBD1 or TRBD2, each matching 5 bases. Germline-derived CDR1 and CDR2 are MNHEY and SVGAGI. V dropped 8 bases and J dropped 9 bases, with 17 bases sitting between them. The CDR3 is made up of 13 amino acids.

This clone occurred once. CDR3: CASSRSQEDEQYF. CDR3 DNA sequence: TGTGCCAGCTCACGCTCACAGGAAGACGAGCAGTACTTC. The V and J genes are TRBV18 and TRBJ2-7; tentatively, D is TRBD1 (5 bases). The germline CDR1 and CDR2 sequences are KGHSH and LQKENI. The CDR3 sequence is 13 residues long. V was pared by 4 bases and J by 5 bases, with 12 bases between.

This clone was observed a few times. Distinct nucleotide sequences in the sample also encode this CDR3. CDR3 residues: CASSLGGLNTEAFF. The CDR3 DNA follows: TGTGCCAGCAGCTTGGGGGGGCTGAACACTGAAGCTTTCTTT. The V and J genes are TRBV5-4 and TRBJ1-1; possible D gene TRBD1, 6 bases. Germline V gene data show CDR1 as SGHNT and CDR2 as YYREEE (reference sequence). The CDR3 spans 14 residues. The V end lost 0 bases, the J end lost 0 bases, and 6 bases lay between the germline ends.

The chain uses TRBV5-4 and TRBJ2-5, with 11 bases that match TRBD1. The CDR3 extends over 15 amino acids. V lost 4 bases to trimming and J lost 5 bases; unmatched junction nucleotides: 7. Germline assignment: CDR1 SGHNT and CDR2 YYREEE (reference sequence). The chain's CDR3 is CASSGRDRGSETQYF. The CDR3 nucleotides read TGTGCCAGCAGCGGACGGGACAGGGGGTCCGAGACCCAGTACTTC.

This clone showed up just a few times. The rearrangement uses TRBV5-6 and TRBJ2-7; possible D gene TRBD2, 6 bases. The CDR3 consists of 14 residues. V was trimmed by 1 base and J by 3 bases, leaving 11 bases between them. Germline CDR1 and CDR2: SGHDT and YYEEEE. This chain's CDR3 is CASSLPGLLYEQYF. DNA for the CDR3: TGTGCCAGCAGCTTGCCGGGACTCCTCTACGAGCAGTACTTC. Full variable domain (rest looked up from reference TRBV5-6 and TRBJ2-7): DAGVTQSPTHLIKTRGQQVTLRCSPKSGHDTVSWYQQALGQGPQFIFQYYEEEERQRGNFPDRFSGHQFPNYSSELNVNALLLGDSALYLCASSLPGLLYEQYFGPGTRLTVT.

V and J are TRBV18 and TRBJ2-5; D may be TRBD1 (5 bases). Germline CDR1 is KGHSH and CDR2 is LQKENI. The V and J ends lost 3 bases and 4 bases respectively, with 18 bases between them. The CDR3 runs 16 residues. The CDR3: CASSPDPLTVGETQYF. In DNA form, the CDR3 reads TGTGCCAGCTCACCCGACCCCCTGACAGTCGGAGAGACCCAGTACTTC.

This chain connects TRBV4-3 to TRBJ2-1; 7 nucleotides agree with TRBD2. J gave up 3 bases and V 0 bases, and 5 bases lay outside the gene matches. The CDR3 totals 16 residues. CDR1 and CDR2 from the germline V gene are LGHNA and YSLEER. Here the CDR3 DNA reads TGCGCCAGCAGCCAAGAAAGGCTAGCGGTCTACAATGAGCAGTTCTTC. This encodes CASSQERLAVYNEQFF.

The chain couples TRBV19 to TRBJ2-7; either TRBD1 or TRBD2 may fit D (5 bases each). Trimming stripped 6 bases from V and 3 bases from J, with 18 bases between. The CDR3 runs 15 residues. Germline CDR1 LNHDA, CDR2 SQIVND (reference sequence). This chain's CDR3 is CASRVRDQAVYEQYF. In nucleotides, the CDR3 is TGTGCCAGTAGGGTCCGGGACCAAGCGGTCTACGAGCAGTACTTC.

The chain has TRBV11-2 and TRBJ2-5, with TRBD2 matching 13 bases. TRBJ2-7 explains the end of the DNA better; the J call may be wrong. CDR3 length equals 14 residues. Germline V gene lookup returns CDR1 SGHAT and CDR2 FQNNGV. CDR3 sequence (DNA): TGTGCCAGCAGCACGGGACTAGCGGGATACGAGCAGTACTTC. This gives the protein CASSTGLAGYEQYF.

The V call is TRBV2, the J call TRBJ1-5; D is perhaps TRBD1 (6 bases). Germline V gene sequence: CDR1 SNHLY, CDR2 FYNNEI. Trimming left V 3 bases short and J 0 bases short, with 18 bases between. The CDR3 contains 18 residues. The CDR3 nucleotides read TGTGCCAGCAGTGATGGGCAGGGGATCGGTTATAGCAATCAGCCCCAGCATTTT. It encodes CASSDGQGIGYSNQPQHF.

The chain combines TRBV2 with TRBJ2-3, with 15 bases lining up with TRBD2. The V and J ends lost 10 bases and 0 bases, in that order; junction bases with no gene match: 11. CDR1 and CDR2 from the germline V gene are SNHLY and FYNNEI. This CDR3 is 18 amino acids long. The CDR3 spells CATKRGLAGGSSTDTQYF. In DNA form, the CDR3 reads TGTGCCACTAAGAGGGGACTAGCGGGAGGATCAAGCACAGATACGCAGTATTTT.

This chain links TRBV11-3 with TRBJ2-1; D is unresolved. The CDR3 runs to 13 residues. The germline V gene has CDR1 SGHNT and CDR2 YENEEA. Trimming took off 1 base at V and 5 bases at J, with 6 bases between the two ends. The CDR3 here is CASSLGGHNEQFF. As DNA, the CDR3 is TGTGCCAGCAGCTTAGGCGGTCACAATGAGCAGTTCTTC. The full variable domain, completed using reference TRBV11-3 and TRBJ2-1, is EAGVVQSPRYKIIEKKQPVAFWCNPISGHNTLYWYLQNLGQGPELLIRYENEEAVDDSQLPKDRFSAERLKGVDSTLKIQPAELGDSAVYLCASSLGGHNEQFFGPGTRLTVL.

The sample holds one count of this clone. V usage is TRBV28 and J usage is TRBJ1-3; TRBD1 is a possible D gene (5 bases). From germline, CDR1 is MDHEN and CDR2 SYDVKM. V was shortened by 5 bases and J by 14 bases, with 13 bases between the two germline ends. This CDR3 comprises 11 residues. Here the CDR3 DNA reads TGTGCCAGCAGTCTCCCCCCGGGACTATATTTT. Residues: CASSLPPGLYF.

Here the CDR3 reads CASSLGPLAGVTTKGEQYF. CDR3 nucleotide sequence: TGCGCCAGCAGCTTGGGGCCTCTAGCGGGAGTAACAACAAAAGGGGAGCAGTACTTC. The chain links TRBV5-1 to TRBJ2-7; 10 positions agree with TRBD2. V lost 0 bases to trimming and J lost 7 bases; unmatched junction nucleotides: 19. CDR1 SGHRS and CDR2 YFSETQ come from the germline V gene. The CDR3 is made up of 19 amino acids.

The J gene is TRBJ2-7, the V gene TRBV2; unclear D gene. From germline, CDR1 is SNHLY and CDR2 FYNNEI. This CDR3 comprises 12 residues. Trimming left V 5 bases short and J 4 bases short, with 9 bases between. The CDR3 protein is CASSLDHYEQYF. DNA of the CDR3: TGTGCCAGCAGTTTGGACCATTACGAGCAGTACTTC. The full variable domain, rest sourced from reference TRBV2 and TRBJ2-7, is EPEVTQTPSHQVTQMGQEVILRCVPISNHLYFYWYRQILGQKVEFLVSFYNNEISEKSEIFDDQFSVERPDGSNFTLKIRSTKLEDSAMYFCASSLDHYEQYFGPGTRLTVT.

The V gene is TRBV7-2, the J gene TRBJ1-1, with D uncertain. CDR1 and CDR2 from the germline V gene are SGHTA and FQGNSA. This CDR3 is 17 amino acids long. The ends were cut back, 4 bases at V and 4 bases at J, with 22 bases in the middle. The CDR3 loop is CASSSPRAGNERTEAFF. The DNA of the CDR3 is TGTGCCAGCAGCTCCCCCCGAGCGGGGAACGAACGCACTGAAGCTTTCTTT.

This clone has just a few counts. This sequence joins TRBV7-2 and TRBJ1-4; D remains ambiguous. The CDR3 is made up of 13 amino acids. With 8 bases removed from V and 5 bases from J, the gap between germline ends came to 12 bases. The V gene's germline CDR1 is SGHTA and CDR2 FQGNSA. CDR3 in DNA: TGTGCCAGCTCGGTCAGCCCGAATGAAAAACTGTTTTTT. This sequence encodes CASSVSPNEKLFF.

The chain joins TRBV5-5 to TRBJ1-1; no definite D call. Germline-derived CDR1 and CDR2 are SGHKS and YYEKEE (reference sequence). V dropped 0 bases and J dropped 0 bases, with 6 bases sitting between them. The CDR3 covers 14 residues. The CDR3 DNA follows: TGTGCCAGCAGCTTGGGAGCGATGAACACTGAAGCTTTCTTT. Its protein product is CASSLGAMNTEAFF.

The chain recombines TRBV10-3 with TRBJ2-5; maybe TRBD1 (5 bases). The CDR3 length is 11 residues. Trimming cost V 6 bases and J 6 bases, with 8 bases left between them. The V gene's germline CDR1 is ENHRY and CDR2 SYGVKD. In nucleotides, the CDR3 is TGTGCCATCAGCCAGGGAAAGACCCAGTACTTC. As protein: CAISQGKTQYF.

V and J are TRBV30 and TRBJ1-4, with D unresolved. Germline CDR1 and CDR2: GTSNPN and SVGIG (reference sequence). The CDR3 contains 13 residues. V lost 5 bases and J lost 8, with 15 bases in between. The chain's CDR3 is CAWEDLNREKLFF. The CDR3 coding sequence is TGTGCCTGGGAGGACTTGAATCGGGAAAAACTGTTTTTT.

The chain employs TRBV6-5 and TRBJ1-1, with 8 bases matching TRBD1. J lost 1 base, V lost 6 bases, and 4 bases had no gene match. This CDR3 has 14 residues. The germline V gene encodes CDR1 MNHEY and CDR2 SVGAGI. The CDR3 DNA is TGTGCCAGCAGGTCCAGGGGGCAGAACACTGAAGCTTTCTTT. This gives the protein CASRSRGQNTEAFF.